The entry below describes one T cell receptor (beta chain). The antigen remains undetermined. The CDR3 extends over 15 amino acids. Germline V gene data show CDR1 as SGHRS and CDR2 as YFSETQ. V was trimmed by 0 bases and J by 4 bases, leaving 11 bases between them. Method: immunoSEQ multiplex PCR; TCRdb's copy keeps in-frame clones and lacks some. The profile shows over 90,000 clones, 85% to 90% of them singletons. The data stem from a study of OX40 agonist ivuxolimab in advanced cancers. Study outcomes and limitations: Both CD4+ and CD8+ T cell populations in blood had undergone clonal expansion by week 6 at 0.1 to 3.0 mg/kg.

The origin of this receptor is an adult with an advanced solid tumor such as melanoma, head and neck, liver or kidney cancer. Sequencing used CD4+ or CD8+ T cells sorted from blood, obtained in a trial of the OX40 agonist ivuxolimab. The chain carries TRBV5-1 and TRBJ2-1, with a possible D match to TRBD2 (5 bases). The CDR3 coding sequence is TGCGCCAGCAGCTTGGGGGATCGGGGATACAATGAGCAGTTCTTC. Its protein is CASSLGDRGYNEQFF. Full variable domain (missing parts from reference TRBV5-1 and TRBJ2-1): KAGVTQTPRYLIKTRGQQVTLSCSPISGHRSVSWYQQTPGQGLQFLFEYFSETQRNKGNFPGRFSGRQFSNSRSEMNVSTLELGDSALYLCASSLGDRGYNEQFFGPGTRLTVL.